This T cell receptor (beta chain) appears in the sequencing data of a study of control samples from healthy donors and cancer patients. Sequencing used immunoSEQ multiplex PCR; TCRdb keeps in-frame clones, though not all of them. The sample has 70,000 to 95,000 clones; around 87% are singletons. This CDR3 is built from 16 residues. Losses at the gene ends were 1 base for V and 1 base for J; bases not matched to a gene: 5. Germline V gene data show CDR1 as SGHKS and CDR2 as YYEKEE (reference sequence). The sample consisted of blood. The sequence derives from a man aged 50-60 years in good health. V gene TRBV5-5 combines with J gene TRBJ2-7, with 10 positions matching TRBD2. CDR3 DNA: TGTGCCAGCAGCTTGTCGGCTAGCGGGAGTTCCTACGAGCAGTACGTC. It codes for CASSLSASGSSYEQYV.